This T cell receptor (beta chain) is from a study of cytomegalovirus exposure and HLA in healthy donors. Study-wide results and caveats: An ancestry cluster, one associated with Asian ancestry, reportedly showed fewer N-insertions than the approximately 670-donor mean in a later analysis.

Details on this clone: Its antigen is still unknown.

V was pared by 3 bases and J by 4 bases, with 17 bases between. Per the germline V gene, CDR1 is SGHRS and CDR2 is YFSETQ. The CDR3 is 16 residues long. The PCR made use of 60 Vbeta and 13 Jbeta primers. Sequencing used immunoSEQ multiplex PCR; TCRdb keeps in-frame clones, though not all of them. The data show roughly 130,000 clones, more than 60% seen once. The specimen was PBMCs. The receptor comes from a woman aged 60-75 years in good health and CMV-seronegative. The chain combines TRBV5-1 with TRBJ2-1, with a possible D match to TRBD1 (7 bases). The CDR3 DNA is TGCGCCAGCAGCTCAGGCAGGGGGGCGGCGTACAATGAGCAGTTCTTC. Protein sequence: CASSSGRGAAYNEQFF.